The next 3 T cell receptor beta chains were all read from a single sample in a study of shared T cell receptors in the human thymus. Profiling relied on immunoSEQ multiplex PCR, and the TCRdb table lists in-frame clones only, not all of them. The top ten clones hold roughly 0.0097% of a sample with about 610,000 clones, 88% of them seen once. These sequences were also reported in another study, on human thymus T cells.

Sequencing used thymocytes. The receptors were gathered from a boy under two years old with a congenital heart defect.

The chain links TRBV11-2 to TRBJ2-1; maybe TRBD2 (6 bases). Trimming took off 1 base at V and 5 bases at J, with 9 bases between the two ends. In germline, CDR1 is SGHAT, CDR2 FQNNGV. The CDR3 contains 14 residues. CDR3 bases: TGTGCCAGCAGCTTAGCGGGAGCCCACAATGAGCAGTTCTTC. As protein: CASSLAGAHNEQFF.

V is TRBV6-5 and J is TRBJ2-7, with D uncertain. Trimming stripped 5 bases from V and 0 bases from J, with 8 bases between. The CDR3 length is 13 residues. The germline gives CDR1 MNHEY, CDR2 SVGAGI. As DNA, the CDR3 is TGTGCCAGCAGTCGCGTTAGCTCCTACGAGCAGTACTTC. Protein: CASSRVSSYEQYF.

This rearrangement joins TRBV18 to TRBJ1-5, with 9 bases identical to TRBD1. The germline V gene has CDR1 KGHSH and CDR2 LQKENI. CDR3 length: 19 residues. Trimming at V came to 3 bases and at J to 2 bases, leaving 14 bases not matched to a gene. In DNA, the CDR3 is TGTGCCAGCTCACCCCACCGGGACAGGGAACGGAGGGGCAATCAGCCCCAGCATTTT. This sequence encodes CASSPHRDRERRGNQPQHF. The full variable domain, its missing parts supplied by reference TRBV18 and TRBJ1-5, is NAGVMQNPRHLVRRRGQEARLRCSPMKGHSHVYWYRQLPEEGLKFMVYLQKENIIDESGMPKERFSAEFPKEGPSILRIQQVVRGDSAAYFCASSPHRDRERRGNQPQHFGDGTRLSIL.